The rows below give T cell receptor beta chains drawn from one sample of a study of T cells in Graves' hyperthyroidism and ophthalmopathy. TCRdb passed the multiplex PCR reads through MiXCR, listing each CDR3 protein once. The sample yields a few hundred thousand distinct CDR3 sequences, roughly 15% seen once. The sequenced material came from blood. The receptors come from a woman aged 30 to 39 with Graves' ophthalmopathy. The CDR3 runs from the conserved cysteine through the conserved F or W. A D gene is named only where the DNA matches it firmly. Where a row states a size, it is once, few, many or the class of an expanded clone; other rows omit it.

size | J | V | D | CDR3 | DNA
- | TRBJ2-2 | TRBV19 | - | CASSIYPGNTGELFF | TGTGCCAGTAGTATTTACCCGGGAAACACCGGGGAGCTGTTTTTT
many | TRBJ2-1 | TRBV7-9 | - | CASSFRGLSNEQFF | TGTGCCAGCAGCTTTCGCGGACTTAGCAATGAGCAGTTCTTC
many | TRBJ2-3 | TRBV30 | - | CAWSVRSVATRVTDTQYF | TGTGCCTGGAGTGTGAGGTCAGTGGCAACCCGGGTCACAGATACGCAGTATTTT
few | TRBJ1-3 | TRBV7-2 | - | CASSPPGAQGNTIYF | TGTGCCAGCAGCCCCCCGGGGGCGCAGGGAAACACCATATATTTT
many | TRBJ2-1 | TRBV5-1 | TRBD1 | CASSSSDREPYNEQFF | TGCGCCAGCAGCTCCTCGGACAGGGAACCCTACAATGAGCAGTTCTTC
many | TRBJ1-1 | TRBV6-2/TRBV6-3 | - | CASIKGTQLSNTEAFF | TGTGCCAGCATAAAGGGCACACAATTATCGAACACTGAAGCTTTCTTT
many | TRBJ2-3 | TRBV6-4 | - | CASSDGNPDTQYF | TGTGCCAGCAGTGACGGGAACCCAGATACGCAGTATTTT
many | TRBJ1-6 | TRBV30 | TRBD1 | CAWSVDRGSPLHF | TGTGCCTGGAGTGTGGACAGGGGGTCACCCCTCCACTTT
many | TRBJ2-7 | TRBV6-1 | - | CASSDRWALAYEQYF | TGTGCCAGCAGTGACCGGTGGGCCCTAGCATACGAGCAGTACTTC
many | TRBJ1-6 | TRBV20-1 | TRBD1 | CSAGQGRISPLHF | TGCAGTGCTGGACAGGGGCGAATTTCACCCCTCCACTTT
many | TRBJ2-7 | TRBV3-1 | TRBD2 | CASSHRDYRGYEQYF | TGTGCCAGCAGCCACAGGGACTATCGCGGCTACGAGCAGTACTTC
- | TRBJ1-6 | TRBV19 | - | CASADRSPLHF | TGTGCCAGCGCGGATAGGTCACCCCTCCACTTT
- | TRBJ1-4 | TRBV6-1 | - | CAQVGQIDEKLFF | TGTGCCCAAGTGGGGCAGATTGATGAAAAACTGTTTTTT
many | TRBJ1-5 | TRBV18 | - | CASSPARPNQPQHF | TGTGCCAGCTCACCAGCCAGACCCAATCAGCCCCAGCATTTT
many | TRBJ2-3 | TRBV11-2 | - | CASSLVAVTDTQYF | TGTGCCAGCAGCTTAGTGGCGGTCACAGATACGCAGTATTTT
many | TRBJ2-3 | TRBV28 | - | CASRLGLSSDTQYF | TGTGCCAGCAGACTAGGCCTCAGCTCAGATACGCAGTATTTT
many | TRBJ2-3 | TRBV5-1 | - | CASSSEPVQRYTDTQYF | TGCGCCAGCAGCTCGGAGCCCGTACAGAGATACACAGATACGCAGTATTTT
few | TRBJ1-1 | TRBV29-1 | - | CSVGPGMNTEAFF | TGCAGCGTTGGTCCCGGAATGAACACTGAAGCTTTCTTT
many | TRBJ1-1 | TRBV13 | TRBD1 | CASSIPGQGSTEAFF | TGTGCCAGCAGCATTCCGGGACAGGGGTCCACTGAAGCTTTCTTT
many | TRBJ2-5 | TRBV29-1 | - | CSVLSQETQYF | TGCAGCGTTCTCAGCCAAGAGACCCAGTACTTC
many | TRBJ2-3 | TRBV20-1 | - | CSEIGLGTDTQYF | TGCAGTGAAATAGGGCTCGGCACAGATACGCAGTATTTT
many | TRBJ2-7 | TRBV20-1 | - | CSAETGQISSYEQYF | TGCAGTGCGGAGACAGGACAAATCAGCTCCTACGAGCAGTACTTC
many | TRBJ2-7 | TRBV28 | - | CASDPGVPYEQYF | TGTGCCAGCGACCCAGGGGTCCCCTACGAGCAGTACTTC
few | TRBJ2-7 | TRBV7-6 | TRBD2 | CASSREGGIEQYF | TGTGCCAGCAGCCGGGAGGGGGGGATCGAGCAGTACTTC
many | TRBJ2-7 | TRBV7-2 | TRBD2 | CASRQGSGGFWEQYF | TGTGCCAGCAGGCAGGGTAGCGGGGGGTTTTGGGAGCAGTACTTC
- | TRBJ1-6 | TRBV18 | - | CASSPRHFYNSPLHF | TGTGCCAGCTCACCACGACACTTCTATAATTCACCCCTCCACTTT
- | TRBJ1-6 | TRBV9 | - | CASSVDGTLNSPLHF | TGTGCCAGCAGCGTAGATGGAACCCTTAATTCACCCCTCCACTTT
many | TRBJ2-7 | TRBV12-3/TRBV12-4 | - | CASSFNFVHEQYF | TGTGCCAGCAGTTTCAACTTCGTACACGAGCAGTACTTC
once | TRBJ1-1 | TRBV6-2/TRBV6-3 | - | CASSNDNTEAFF | TGTGCCAGCAGTAATGACAACACTGAAGCTTTCTTT
many | TRBJ2-3 | TRBV20-1 | - | CSARDSSSGNTDTQYF | TGCAGTGCTAGAGATTCGAGTAGCGGAAACACAGATACGCAGTATTTT
- | TRBJ2-1 | TRBV12-3/TRBV12-4 | - | CASSPMTFPAGLETQFF | TGTGCCAGCAGCCCGATGACATTCCCAGCCGGGTTAGAGACCCAGTTCTTC
many | TRBJ2-1 | TRBV7-2 | TRBD1 | CASSLGQLSYNEQFF | TGTGCCAGCAGCCTGGGACAGTTGAGTTACAATGAGCAGTTCTTC
many | TRBJ1-4 | TRBV3-1 | - | CASSPLMVQDEKLFF | TGTGCCAGCAGCCCCCTTATGGTACAGGATGAAAAACTGTTTTTT
many | TRBJ1-6 | TRBV4-1 | - | CASSQDYSALGSPLHF | TGCGCCAGCAGCCAAGATTATTCAGCTCTCGGGTCACCCCTCCACTTT
- | TRBJ2-5 | TRBV5-1 | - | CASSHGTADLQETQYF | TGCGCCAGCAGTCACGGGACTGCTGATCTCCAAGAGACCCAGTACTTC
many | TRBJ1-1 | TRBV18 | TRBD1 | CASSRQGMNTEAFF | TGTGCCAGCTCGCGACAGGGCATGAACACTGAAGCTTTCTTT
- | TRBJ2-7 | TRBV29-1 | - | CSVEDLATYEQYF | TGCAGCGTTGAAGATCTGGCGACCTACGAGCAGTACTTC
few | TRBJ2-7 | TRBV6-1 | - | CASRNRELGEGSYEQYF | TGTGCCAGCAGGAACAGGGAATTGGGCGAAGGCTCCTACGAGCAGTACTTC
many | TRBJ1-5 | TRBV20-1 | - | CSARQGYENQPQHF | TGCAGTGCTAGACAGGGGTATGAGAATCAGCCCCAGCATTTT
- | TRBJ1-1 | TRBV28 | - | CASRRAGNTEAFF | TGTGCCAGCAGAAGAGCAGGGAACACTGAAGCTTTCTTT
many | TRBJ1-5 | TRBV27 | TRBD1 | CASSSTGGVRPQHF | TGTGCCAGCAGTTCGACAGGGGGGGTAAGGCCCCAGCATTTT
many | TRBJ1-2 | TRBV27 | - | CASRKQGGYTF | TGTGCCAGCAGAAAACAGGGCGGCTACACCTTC
many | TRBJ1-5 | TRBV5-6 | TRBD1 | CASSLGAGQGIQPQHF | TGTGCCAGCAGCTTGGGTGCGGGACAGGGAATTCAGCCCCAGCATTTT
- | TRBJ1-5 | TRBV2 | - | CASRRSSNQPQHF | TGTGCCAGCAGGAGAAGTAGCAATCAGCCCCAGCATTTT
many | TRBJ2-2 | TRBV10-3 | TRBD2 | CAISGTSDTGELFF | TGTGCCATCAGTGGGACTAGCGACACCGGGGAGCTGTTTTTT
few | TRBJ2-6 | TRBV3-1 | - | CASSQRAFGANVLTF | TGTGCCAGCAGCCAGCGAGCTTTTGGGGCCAACGTCCTGACTTTC
few | TRBJ2-7 | TRBV27 | - | CASSFQSSYEQYF | TGTGCCAGCAGTTTCCAGAGCTCCTACGAGCAGTACTTC
- | TRBJ2-5 | TRBV2 | - | CASCYTGNNPRTQYF | TGCGCCAGCTGTTACACAGGGAATAACCCAAGGACCCAGTACTTC
- | TRBJ1-4 | TRBV9 | - | CASSVDPLGGLNEKLFF | TGTGCCAGCAGCGTAGATCCCCTCGGGGGCCTCAATGAAAAACTGTTTTTT
many | TRBJ1-3 | TRBV7-8 | TRBD1 | CASSPTGGAGNTIYF | TGTGCCAGCAGCCCCACAGGGGGCGCCGGAAACACCATATATTTT
- | TRBJ2-1 | TRBV9 | TRBD2 | CASSILGLAGPKEQFF | TGTGCCAGCAGCATCCTCGGACTAGCGGGGCCAAAGGAGCAGTTCTTC
many | TRBJ1-5 | TRBV20-1 | - | CSVTPLGVQPQHF | TGCAGTGTCACTCCACTGGGGGTCCAGCCCCAGCATTTT
many | TRBJ1-1 | TRBV6-1 | - | CASSEKDNTEAFF | TGTGCCAGCAGTGAAAAGGACAACACTGAAGCTTTCTTT
- | TRBJ1-2 | TRBV6-6 | - | CASSYEAAGGGYTF | TGTGCCAGCAGTTACGAGGCGGCGGGCGGTGGCTACACCTTC
many | TRBJ1-2 | TRBV9 | - | CASSVEPIRGAAGYGYTF | TGTGCCAGCAGCGTAGAACCCATCCGGGGCGCAGCGGGCTATGGCTACACCTTC